These 14 T cell receptor beta chains share one sample of origin, sequenced in a study of T cells in Graves' hyperthyroidism and ophthalmopathy. Researchers took RNA transcripts and amplified the TCR beta CDR3 regions from them. TCR CDR3 regions were first amplified by RT-PCR with HTBI primers. TCRdb used MiXCR to reprocess the multiplex PCR reads, holding one entry per CDR3 protein. The data hold around 350,000 distinct CDR3 sequences, with under 20% observed a single time. Source material: blood. Source of these receptors: a woman under 30 with Graves' hyperthyroidism.

This clonotype showed up many times. The genes are TRBV5-1 and TRBJ2-7, with a possible D match to TRBD2 (6 bases). CDR1 and CDR2 from the germline V gene are SGHRS and YFSETQ. This CDR3 contains 14 residues. Deletions cut 5 bases from V and 0 bases from J, with 12 bases between. The CDR3 is CASSPRDFSYEQYF. DNA for the CDR3: TGCGCCAGCAGTCCCCGGGACTTCTCCTACGAGCAGTACTTC.

The chain is built from TRBV19 and TRBJ2-7; TRBD1 matches 7 bases. The J segment lost 3 bases and the V segment lost 1 base, leaving 3 bases of the junction unmatched. CDR1 is LNHDA, CDR2 SQIVND, per germline (reference sequence). This CDR3 contains 14 residues. CDR3 region: CASSIAQGDYEQYF. DNA of the CDR3: TGTGCCAGTAGTATAGCGCAGGGGGACTACGAGCAGTACTTC.

This clonotype has a handful of counts. This chain connects TRBV28 to TRBJ2-5; D possibly corresponds to TRBD2 (5 bases). V shed 6 bases and J shed 0 bases, with 5 bases lying between them. The CDR3 totals 12 residues. Germline V lookup: CDR1 MDHEN, CDR2 SYDVKM. DNA for the CDR3: TGTGCCAGCAGGCGGGACCAAGAGACCCAGTACTTC. Translated: CASRRDQETQYF.

This clonotype was counted many times. The V and J genes are TRBV7-2 and TRBJ2-5, with no clear D. The germline V gene encodes CDR1 SGHTA and CDR2 FQGNSA. The CDR3 contains 13 residues. V shed 5 bases and J shed 4 bases, with 11 bases lying between them. CDR3 in DNA: TGTGCCAGCAGCGCGGCGCCTTTAGAGACCCAGTACTTC. Its protein is CASSAAPLETQYF.

A few counts support this clonotype. CDR3 residues: CAWSGTSDEQYF. CDR3 nucleotide sequence: TGTGCCTGGAGTGGGACTTCAGACGAGCAGTACTTC. The chain has TRBV30 and TRBJ2-7; D might be TRBD2 (5 bases). CDR1 and CDR2 (germline): GTSNPN, SVGIG (reference sequence). The CDR3 extends over 12 amino acids. V gave up 1 base and J gave up 5 bases, with 9 bases separating them.

Details on this clonotype: Since a much larger clone is just one base distant, this may be a read error. This chain connects TRBV6-1 to TRBJ1-1; D is unresolved. This CDR3 is built from 11 residues. Trimming cost V 7 bases and J 6 bases, with 9 bases left between them. CDR1 is MNHNS and CDR2 is SASEGT in the germline V gene. The CDR3 spells CASMKTPEAFF. The CDR3 bases are TGTGCCAGCATGAAAACCCCTGAAGCTTTCTTT.

This clonotype appeared many times. The junction shows a germline mismatch at one end, possibly a read error. The V call is TRBV15, the J call TRBJ1-2; D uncertain. Germline assignment: CDR1 LNHNV and CDR2 YYDKDF (reference sequence). The CDR3 loop spans 11 amino acids. The chain's CDR3 is CATSRDRERDF. The CDR3 bases are TGTGCCACCAGCAGAGATCGGGAGAGAGACTTC.

This clonotype showed up many times. The chain uses TRBV5-1 and TRBJ2-5; 11 positions agree with TRBD2. V lost 6 bases and J lost 2; bases outside the gene matches: 6. This CDR3 spans 15 amino acids. The germline gives CDR1 SGHRS, CDR2 YFSETQ. The chain's CDR3 is CASMVAGGRQETQYF. The CDR3 DNA is TGCGCCAGCATGGTAGCGGGGGGGCGGCAAGAGACCCAGTACTTC.

This clonotype appeared many times. The chain is built from TRBV30 and TRBJ2-7, with 7 bases matching TRBD1. The CDR3 totals 14 residues. V shed 2 bases, J shed 5 bases, and the junction held 9 bases outside the gene matches. Germline V CDR1 and CDR2: GTSNPN, SVGIG (reference sequence). CDR3 DNA sequence: TGTGCCTGGAGTCCGACAGGGTGGGCAAACGAGCAGTACTTC. Encoded protein: CAWSPTGWANEQYF.

This clonotype was recorded at least ten times. V usage is TRBV15 and J usage is TRBJ2-3; no definite D call. V was pared by 5 bases and J by 0 bases, with 6 bases between. Germline V lookup: CDR1 LNHNV, CDR2 YYDKDF (reference sequence). The CDR3 has 13 residues. The CDR3 DNA is TGTGCCACCAGCTCATACAGCACAGATACGCAGTATTTT. Its protein product is CATSSYSTDTQYF.

This clonotype showed up many times. The J gene is TRBJ2-5, the V gene TRBV6-1, with TRBD1 matching over 9 bases. Germline-derived CDR1 and CDR2 are MNHNS and SASEGT. The CDR3 length is 14 residues. J lost 5 bases, V lost 4 bases, and 5 bases had no gene match. CDR3 DNA sequence: TGTGCCAGCAGTGTACAGGGGGCGGAGGAGACCCAGTACTTC. Protein sequence: CASSVQGAEETQYF.

In its sample, this clonotype was seen many times. The rearrangement uses TRBV5-1 and TRBJ1-3; possibly TRBD1 for D (6 bases). The germline V gene encodes CDR1 SGHRS and CDR2 YFSETQ. The CDR3 runs 15 residues. Deletions cut 4 bases from V and 0 bases from J, with 11 bases between. CDR3 protein: CASSQQGNSGNTIYF. The DNA of the CDR3 is TGCGCCAGCAGCCAGCAGGGGAACTCTGGAAACACCATATATTTT.

This chain joins TRBV19 and TRBJ2-7; 9 nucleotides match TRBD2. The CDR3 extends over 18 amino acids. Germline CDR1 and CDR2: LNHDA and SQIVND (reference sequence). The V and J ends lost 8 bases and 4 bases, in that order; junction bases with no gene match: 21. The CDR3 nucleotides are TGTGCCAGTGCCCGGCGGCAGGGAAAGCGGGGGGCCCTTTACGAGCAGTACTTC. Amino acids: CASARRQGKRGALYEQYF.

At least ten counts were recorded for this clonotype. The J gene is TRBJ2-2, the V gene TRBV20-1; D ambiguous. Germline V gives CDR1 DFQATT, CDR2 SNEGSKA (reference sequence). This CDR3 comprises 14 residues. V was pared by 5 bases and J by 0 bases, with 10 bases between. CDR3 loop: CSAPDTANTGELFF. DNA of the CDR3: TGCAGTGCTCCCGACACGGCGAACACCGGGGAGCTGTTTTTT.